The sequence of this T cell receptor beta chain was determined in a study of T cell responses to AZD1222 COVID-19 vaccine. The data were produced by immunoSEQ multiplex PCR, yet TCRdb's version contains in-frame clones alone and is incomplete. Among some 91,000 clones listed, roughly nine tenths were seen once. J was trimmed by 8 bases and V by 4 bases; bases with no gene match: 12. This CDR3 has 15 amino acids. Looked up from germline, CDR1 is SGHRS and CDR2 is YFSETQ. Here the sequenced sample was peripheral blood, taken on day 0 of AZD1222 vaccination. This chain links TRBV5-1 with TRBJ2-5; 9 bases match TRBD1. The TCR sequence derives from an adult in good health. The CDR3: CASSPQGAQTGTQYF. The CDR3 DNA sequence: TGCGCCAGCAGCCCACAGGGGGCCCAGACGGGAACCCAGTACTTC.